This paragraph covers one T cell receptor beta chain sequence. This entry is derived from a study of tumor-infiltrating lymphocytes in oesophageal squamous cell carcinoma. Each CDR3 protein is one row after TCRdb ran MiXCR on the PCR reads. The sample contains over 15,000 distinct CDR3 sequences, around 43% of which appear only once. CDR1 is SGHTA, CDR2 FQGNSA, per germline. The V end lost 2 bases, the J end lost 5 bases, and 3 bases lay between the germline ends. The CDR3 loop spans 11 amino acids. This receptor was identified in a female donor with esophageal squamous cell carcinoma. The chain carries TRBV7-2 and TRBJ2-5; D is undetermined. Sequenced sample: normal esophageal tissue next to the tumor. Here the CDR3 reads CASSLSETQYF. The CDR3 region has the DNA TGTGCCAGCAGCTTATCCGAGACCCAGTACTTC.